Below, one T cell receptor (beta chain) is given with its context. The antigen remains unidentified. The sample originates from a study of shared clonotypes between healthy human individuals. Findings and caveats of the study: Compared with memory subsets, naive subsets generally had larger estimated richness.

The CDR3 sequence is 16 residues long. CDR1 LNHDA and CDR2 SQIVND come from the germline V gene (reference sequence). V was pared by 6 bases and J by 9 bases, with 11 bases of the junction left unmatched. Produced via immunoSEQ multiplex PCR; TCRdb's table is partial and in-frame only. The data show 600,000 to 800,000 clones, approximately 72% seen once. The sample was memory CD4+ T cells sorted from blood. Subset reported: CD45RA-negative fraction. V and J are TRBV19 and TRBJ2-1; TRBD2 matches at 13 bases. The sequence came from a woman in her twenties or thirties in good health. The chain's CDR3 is CASRPLGTSGVGEQFF. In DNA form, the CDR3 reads TGTGCCAGTAGACCCCTGGGGACTAGCGGGGTTGGTGAGCAGTTCTTC. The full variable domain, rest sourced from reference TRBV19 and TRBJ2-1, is DGGITQSPKYLFRKEGQNVTLSCEQNLNHDAMYWYRQDPGQGLRLIYYSQIVNDFQKGDIAEGYSVSREKKESFPLTVTSAQKNPTAFYLCASRPLGTSGVGEQFFGPGTRLTVL.